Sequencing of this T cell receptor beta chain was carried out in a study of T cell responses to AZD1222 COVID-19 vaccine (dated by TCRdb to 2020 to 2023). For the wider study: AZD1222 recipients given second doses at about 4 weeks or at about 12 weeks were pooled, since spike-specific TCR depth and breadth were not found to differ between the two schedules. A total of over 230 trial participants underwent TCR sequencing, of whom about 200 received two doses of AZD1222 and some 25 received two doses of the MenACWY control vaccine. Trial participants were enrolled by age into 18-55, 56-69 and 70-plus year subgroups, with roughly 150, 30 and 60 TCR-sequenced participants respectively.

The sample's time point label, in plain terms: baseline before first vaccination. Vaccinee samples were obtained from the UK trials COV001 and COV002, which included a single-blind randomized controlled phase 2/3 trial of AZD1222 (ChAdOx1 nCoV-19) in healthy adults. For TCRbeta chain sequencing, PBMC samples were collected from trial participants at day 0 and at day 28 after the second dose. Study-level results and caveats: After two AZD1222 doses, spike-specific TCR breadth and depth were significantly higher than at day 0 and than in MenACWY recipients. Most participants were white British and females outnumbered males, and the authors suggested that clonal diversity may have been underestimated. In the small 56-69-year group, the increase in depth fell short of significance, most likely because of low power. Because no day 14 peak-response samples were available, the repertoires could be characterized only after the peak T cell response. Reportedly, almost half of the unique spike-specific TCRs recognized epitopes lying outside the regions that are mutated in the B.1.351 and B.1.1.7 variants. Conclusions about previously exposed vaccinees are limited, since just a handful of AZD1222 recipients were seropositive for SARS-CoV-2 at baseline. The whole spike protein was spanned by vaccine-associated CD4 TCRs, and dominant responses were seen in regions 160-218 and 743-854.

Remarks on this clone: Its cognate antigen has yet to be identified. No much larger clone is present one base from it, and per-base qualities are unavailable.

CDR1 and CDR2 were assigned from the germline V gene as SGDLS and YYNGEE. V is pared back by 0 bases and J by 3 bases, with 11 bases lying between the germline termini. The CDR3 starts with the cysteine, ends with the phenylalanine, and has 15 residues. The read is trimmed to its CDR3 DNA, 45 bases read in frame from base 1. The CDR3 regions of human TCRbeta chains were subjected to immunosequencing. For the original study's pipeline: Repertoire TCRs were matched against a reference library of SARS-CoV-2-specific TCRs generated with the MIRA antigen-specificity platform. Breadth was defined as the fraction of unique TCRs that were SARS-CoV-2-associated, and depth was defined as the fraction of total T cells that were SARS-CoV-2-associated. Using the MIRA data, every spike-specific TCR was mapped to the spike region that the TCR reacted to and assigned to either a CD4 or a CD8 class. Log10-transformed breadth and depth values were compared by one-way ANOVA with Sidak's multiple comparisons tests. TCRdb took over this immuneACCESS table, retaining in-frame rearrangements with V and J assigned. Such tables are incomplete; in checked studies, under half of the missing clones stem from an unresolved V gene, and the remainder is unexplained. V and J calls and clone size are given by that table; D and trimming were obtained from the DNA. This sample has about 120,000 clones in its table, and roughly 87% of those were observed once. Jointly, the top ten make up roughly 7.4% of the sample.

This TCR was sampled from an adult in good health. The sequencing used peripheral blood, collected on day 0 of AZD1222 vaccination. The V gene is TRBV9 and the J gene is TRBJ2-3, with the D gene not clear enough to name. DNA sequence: TGTGCCAGCAGCGTAGTCGGAGCGACTACAGATACGCAGTATTTT. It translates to CASSVVGATTDTQYF.